A single T cell receptor beta chain is shown here with its context. The data are from a study of blood T cell repertoires in COVID-19. Across the study: The study drew acute and convalescent COVID-19 samples from the United States, Italy and Spain.

Under the authors' procedure: Amplifying reference gene primers gave estimates of nucleated cell counts. This table comes from immunoSEQ multiplex PCR, and its TCRdb copy is limited to in-frame clones, with some not included. From that table come the V and J calls and clone size; the DNA was used to work out D and trimming. The table shows tens of thousands of clones, with approximately 83% occurring only once. The V gene's germline CDR1 is LNHDA and CDR2 SQIVND (reference sequence). V lost 4 bases, J lost 0 bases, and 12 bases lay in between. The CDR3 runs to 15 residues. This sequence originates from a human donor in a cohort sampled during active COVID-19. The V call is TRBV19, the J call TRBJ1-1; D is possibly TRBD1 (5 bases). The sample was peripheral blood. CDR3 region: CASSKGTSMNTEAFF. In nucleotides, the CDR3 is TGTGCCAGTAGTAAAGGGACTTCCATGAACACTGAAGCTTTCTTT.